The 19 T cell receptor beta chains below were found in one sample sequenced in a study of molecular identifiers for immune sequencing clone quantification. TCRdb re-called the PCR reads through MiXCR, storing one row per CDR3 protein. The sample consists of 350,000 or so distinct CDR3 sequences, over 20% of them appearing once. Sequencing was carried out using naive CD8+ T cells from blood, with Jurkat cell RNA spiked in. Subset noted: FACS-sorted CD8+CD4-CCR7+CD45RA+ naive T cells. The receptor set was obtained from a human donor in good health. Some libraries in this study had Jurkat cell RNA spiked in.

This clonotype was recorded many times. The chain has TRBV6-6 and TRBJ1-5, with TRBD1 identical over 7 bases. The CDR3 covers 17 residues. Germline trimming cut 0 bases from V and 1 base from J; bases unmatched to any gene: 6. Per germline, CDR1 MNHNY and CDR2 SVGAGI (reference sequence). The CDR3 loop reads CASSYSSRGQSNQPQHF. The DNA of the CDR3 is TGTGCCAGCAGTTACTCGAGTAGGGGACAGAGCAATCAGCCCCAGCATTTT.

This clonotype was picked up a small number of times. The CDR3 region is CASSPWTFQPQHF. CDR3 in DNA: TGCGCCAGCAGCCCCTGGACCTTTCAGCCCCAGCATTTT. V is TRBV4-3 and J is TRBJ1-5; no clear D gene. V was clipped by 4 bases and J by 6 bases, with 10 bases between them. The CDR3 covers 13 residues. Germline V CDR1 and CDR2: LGHNA, YSLEER.

This clonotype occurred many times. The chain has TRBV11-2 and TRBJ2-7; D is perhaps TRBD1 or TRBD2 (5 bases each). The length of the CDR3 is 15 residues. Germline CDR1 reads SGHAT; CDR2 reads FQNNGV. Trimming pared 3 bases from V and 4 bases from J, leaving 16 bases between. The CDR3, as DNA: TGTGCCAGCAGCTTGTCCCGGGGCAGCTTTTACGAGCAGTACTTC. Translating it yields CASSLSRGSFYEQYF.

This clonotype was seen a handful of times. J is TRBJ1-1 and V is TRBV19; 7 bases match TRBD1. The CDR3 runs 13 residues. CDR1 and CDR2 (germline): LNHDA, SQIVND (reference sequence). J gave up 3 bases and V 6 bases, and 4 bases lay outside the gene matches. The chain's CDR3 is CASSQGGYTEAFF. The DNA of the CDR3 is TGTGCCAGTAGCCAGGGGGGCTACACTGAAGCTTTCTTT.

This clonotype was counted only a few times. The rearrangement links TRBV6-2 or TRBV6-3 to TRBJ1-1; D ambiguous. With 0 bases removed from V and 4 bases from J, the gap between germline ends came to 12 bases. The CDR3 covers 15 residues. Germline CDR1 is MNHEY and CDR2 is SVGEGT. CDR3 residues: CASSYSLVSGTEAFF. DNA of the CDR3: TGTGCCAGCAGTTACTCACTTGTCTCCGGCACTGAAGCTTTCTTT.

Comment on this clonotype: Given a much more abundant clone one base away, this may be a read error. The chain has TRBV7-8 and TRBJ2-1; tentative D call: TRBD2 (6 bases). The CDR3 length is 14 residues. Germline CDR1 reads SGHVS; CDR2 reads FQNEAQ. The CDR3 DNA follows: TGTGCCAGCAGCCAAAGGGACTCCTACAATGGGCAGTTCTTC. Translated, it gives CASSQRDSYNGQFF. Full variable domain (rest looked up from reference TRBV7-8 and TRBJ2-1): GAGVSQSPRYKVAKRGQDVALRCDPISGHVSLFWYQQALGQGPEFLTYFQNEAQLDKSGLPSDRFFAERPEGSVSTLKIQRTQQEDSAVYLCASSQRDSYNGQFFGPGTRLTVL.

Ten or more counts support this clonotype. The chain recombines TRBV12-3 or TRBV12-4 with TRBJ2-5; TRBD1 might be the D (6 bases). CDR3 length: 14 amino acids. The V and J ends lost 6 bases and 1 base respectively, with 12 bases between them. The CDR3 is CASRPPGVQETQYF. The CDR3, as DNA: TGTGCCAGCAGACCCCCAGGGGTCCAAGAGACCCAGTACTTC.

About this clonotype itself: The conserved closing phenylalanine or tryptophan is absent in this CDR3, likely reflecting a read error. The rearrangement links TRBV11-2 to TRBJ2-1; the match to TRBD2 covers 8 bases. V dropped 0 bases and J dropped 10; count of bases not matched to a gene: 5. CDR3 length equals 14 residues. CDR1 is SGHAT, CDR2 FQNNGV, per germline. CDR3 nucleotides: TGTGCCAGCAGCTTAGACACTAGCGGAGACGAGCAGTTCCTC. This encodes CASSLDTSGDEQFL.

This clonotype has at least ten counts. CDR3 coding DNA: TGTGCCAGCAGTGACGTGGCAGGGAATAATTCACCCCTCCACTTT. It codes for CASSDVAGNNSPLHF. This sequence joins TRBV6-4 and TRBJ1-6; possible D gene TRBD1, 5 bases. CDR1 is MRHNA and CDR2 is SNTAGT in the germline V gene. The CDR3 contains 15 residues. Trimming took off 2 bases at V and 5 bases at J, with 10 bases between the two ends.

The gene calls are TRBV7-9 and TRBJ2-7; 13 nucleotides line up with TRBD2. J was trimmed by 2 bases and V by 5 bases; bases with no gene match: 6. CDR3 size: 16 residues. The germline gives CDR1 SEHNR, CDR2 FQNEAQ (reference sequence). The CDR3 DNA reads TGTGCCAGCAGCCCGACTAGCGGGGGGTCGACCTACGAGCAGTACTTC. Translation: CASSPTSGGSTYEQYF.

This clonotype showed up many times. The chain has TRBV30 and TRBJ2-5, with 10 bases matching TRBD1. The CDR3 is 14 residues long. Germline-derived CDR1 and CDR2 are GTSNPN and SVGIG (reference sequence). V shed 4 bases, J shed 4 bases, and the junction held 6 bases outside the gene matches. The CDR3 loop is CAWNSGTGAETQYF. The CDR3 DNA follows: TGTGCCTGGAACTCCGGGACAGGGGCAGAGACCCAGTACTTC.

In its sample, this clonotype was seen many times. The chain is built from TRBV6-6 and TRBJ2-7, with 8 bases lining up with TRBD1. Per germline, CDR1 MNHNY and CDR2 SVGAGI (reference sequence). This CDR3 spans 15 amino acids. V was pared by 1 base and J by 5 bases, with 7 bases of the junction left unmatched. CDR3 residues: CASSYLPQGADEQYF. The CDR3 DNA reads TGTGCCAGCAGTTACTTACCCCAGGGGGCCGACGAGCAGTACTTC.

In its sample, this clonotype was seen many times. The chain carries TRBV7-2 and TRBJ2-3; possible D gene TRBD2, 5 bases. The V gene lost 5 bases and the J gene lost 3 bases, with 18 bases spanning the gap. The V gene's germline CDR1 is SGHTA and CDR2 FQGNSA. The length of the CDR3 is 16 residues. As DNA, the CDR3 is TGTGCCAGCAGCGCAAATGTGCGGGCTTCAACAGATACGCAGTATTTT. Translating gives CASSANVRASTDTQYF.

Turning to this clonotype: One base away lies a much larger clone, so this may be a sequencing read error. The chain employs TRBV15 and TRBJ2-7; weak D call: TRBD1 (6 bases). Trimming took 3 bases from V and 0 from J, leaving 12 bases between them. Germline CDR1 is LNHNV and CDR2 is YYDKDF (reference sequence). The CDR3 length is 15 residues. The DNA for the CDR3 is TGTGCCACCAGCAGCGGACAGCCGGTCTCCTACGAGCAGTACTTC. Translating gives CATSSGQPVSYEQYF. The variable domain in full, completed from reference TRBV15 and TRBJ2-7, reads DAMVIQNPRYQVTQFGKPVTLSCSQTLNHNVMYWYQQKSSQAPKLLFHYYDKDFNNEADTPDNFQSRRPNTSFCFLDIRSPGLGDTAMYLCATSSGQPVSYEQYFGPGTRLTVT.

This clonotype was seen ten or more times. The chain is built from TRBV29-1 and TRBJ1-1; D may be TRBD1 (5 bases). CDR3 size: 13 residues. Germline CDR1 is SQVTM and CDR2 is ANQGSEA. Trimming removed 1 base at V and 2 bases at J, with 8 bases between. For the CDR3, the DNA is TGCAGCGTTGAAGGGGACCCTAACACTGAAGCTTTCTTT. Amino acids: CSVEGDPNTEAFF.

This clonotype was observed many times. This chain joins TRBV19 and TRBJ2-7; D unresolved. Germline V gene data show CDR1 as LNHDA and CDR2 as SQIVND (reference sequence). The CDR3 is 12 residues long. V was trimmed by 5 bases and J by 6 bases, leaving 11 bases between them. The CDR3 protein is CASSGLRSEQYF. The CDR3 DNA sequence: TGTGCCAGTAGTGGGTTGCGAAGCGAGCAGTACTTC.

This clonotype was picked up many times. V is TRBV14 and J is TRBJ1-1; D unclear. The germline V and J ends were trimmed by 4 bases and 3 bases, with 15 bases remaining between them. Germline V lookup: CDR1 SGHDN, CDR2 FVKESK. The CDR3 runs to 15 residues. CDR3: CASSRRAPWDTEAFF. The CDR3 DNA follows: TGTGCCAGCAGCCGACGGGCCCCCTGGGACACTGAAGCTTTCTTT.

The sample holds one count of this clonotype. This could be a read error, since a much larger clone is one nucleotide away. This chain connects TRBV6-5 to TRBJ2-6; D may be TRBD1 or TRBD2 (5 bases each). The CDR3 runs 14 residues. Germline values: CDR1 MNHEY, CDR2 SVGAGI. CDR3 nucleotides: TGTGCCAGCCACTCGGGCTCCGGGGCCAACGCCCTGACTTTC. Its protein is CASHSGSGANALTF.

In the case of this clonotype: This may stem from a read error, because a much larger clone lies one nucleotide away. This rearrangement joins TRBV12-3 or TRBV12-4 to TRBJ2-3; 12 bases map to TRBD2. The CDR3 has 18 residues. V was clipped by 6 bases and J by 2 bases; unmatched bases: 12. As DNA, the CDR3 is TGTGCCAGCAGACCTACCCGCACTAGCGGGAGGTACACAGATACGCAGTATTTT. Translating gives CASRPTRTSGRYTDTQYF.